What follows are 27 T cell receptor beta chains derived from one specimen sequenced in a study of CD8+CD57+ T cells in acquired aplastic anemia. Genomic DNA served as template for TCR beta VDJ and CDR3 profiling. TCRdb used MiXCR to reprocess the reads, holding one entry per CDR3 protein. Altogether some 140,000 distinct CDR3 sequences are present, less than 45% being singletons, with the ten largest covering more than 7%. Sequenced sample: sorted CD4+, CD8+, or CD8+CD57+ T cells (not recorded which) from PBMCs. The source is a human donor in good health, serving as a control.

With respect to this clonotype: With a much larger clone just one base away, this may be a read error. No conserved phenylalanine or tryptophan is present at the end of the CDR3, so a read error is the likely explanation. V is TRBV9 and J is TRBJ2-2, with 9 bases identical to TRBD1. Germline V gene data show CDR1 as SGDLS and CDR2 as YYNGEE. V lost 2 bases and J lost 4; bases outside the gene matches: 6. The CDR3 runs 16 residues. CDR3 sequence reads: CASSVRGQGLTGELFL. The CDR3 coding sequence is TGTGCCAGCAGCGTCCGGGGACAGGGTCTCACCGGGGAGCTGTTTCTT.

This clonotype was detected once. This is likely a read error, given that the CDR3 carries no conserved phenylalanine or tryptophan at its end. The V gene is TRBV18, the J gene TRBJ1-2; TRBD1 aligns across 7 bases. The germline V gene encodes CDR1 KGHSH and CDR2 LQKENI. The V segment lost 4 bases and the J segment 4 bases; nucleotides outside the gene matches: 9. The CDR3 covers 15 residues. The CDR3 loop is CASSRTEQGIYGYTL. CDR3 in DNA: TGTGCCAGCTCACGAACCGAACAGGGGATCTATGGCTACACCCTC.

This sequence joins TRBV2 and TRBJ1-2, with TRBD1 identical over 8 bases. The length of the CDR3 is 14 residues. V was clipped by 6 bases and J by 7 bases; unmatched bases: 10. Germline CDR1 is SNHLY and CDR2 is FYNNEI. The CDR3: CASSNIGQGPGYTF. CDR3 coding DNA: TGTGCCAGCAGCAATATTGGACAGGGCCCTGGCTACACCTTC.

The gene calls are TRBV29-1 and TRBJ2-5; D is uncertain. The CDR3 runs 14 residues. The V gene's germline CDR1 is SQVTM and CDR2 ANQGSEA. V lost 0 bases and J 4 bases, leaving 12 bases between the germline ends. Here the CDR3 DNA reads TGCAGCGTTGAAGATTTTCCGGCTCGAGAGACCCAGTACTTC. Translated: CSVEDFPARETQYF.

The chain carries TRBV5-5 and TRBJ2-4; 11 positions agree with TRBD1. Germline CDR1 SGHKS, CDR2 YYEKEE (reference sequence). J lost 5 bases, V lost 4 bases, and 2 bases had no gene match. This CDR3 region has 14 residues. The CDR3 spells CASSRTGGQNIQYF. CDR3 DNA sequence: TGTGCCAGCAGCCGGACAGGGGGCCAAAACATTCAGTACTTC.

DNA for the CDR3: TGTGCCAGCAGCCCCGGGTCGGGCGAGCAGTACTTC. Residues: CASSPGSGEQYF. J is TRBJ2-7 and V is TRBV7-2, with D hard to call. CDR1 is SGHTA and CDR2 is FQGNSA in the germline V gene. This CDR3 contains 12 residues. The V gene lost 5 bases and the J gene lost 6 bases, with 11 bases spanning the gap.

CDR3 in amino acids: CATSDSGPGRNEQFF. CDR3 DNA sequence: TGTGCCACCAGTGATTCCGGCCCGGGTCGGAATGAGCAGTTCTTC. The chain carries TRBV24-1 and TRBJ2-1; D is ambiguous. The CDR3 sequence is 15 residues long. V was pared by 2 bases and J by 7 bases, with 14 bases between. Germline values: CDR1 KGHDR, CDR2 SFDVKD.

This clonotype was counted ten times or more. This sequence joins TRBV29-1 and TRBJ1-3; D uncertain. This CDR3 is built from 13 residues. The ends were cut back, 4 bases at V and 0 bases at J, with 7 bases in the middle. Germline V gene data show CDR1 as SQVTM and CDR2 as ANQGSEA. CDR3 amino acids: CSVAPSSGNTIYF. Written as DNA, the CDR3 is TGCAGCGTTGCCCCCTCCTCTGGAAACACCATATATTTT.

This clonotype was found many times. The rearrangement joins TRBV29-1 to TRBJ2-1, with TRBD2 identical over 10 bases. Germline V CDR1 and CDR2: SQVTM, ANQGSEA. The CDR3 covers 16 residues. The V segment lost 3 bases and the J segment 9 bases; nucleotides outside the gene matches: 14. The CDR3 region has the DNA TGCAGCGTTGATCCCTCACCGGGACTAGCGCATAGTGAGCAGTTCTTC. Amino acid sequence: CSVDPSPGLAHSEQFF.

This clonotype showed up many times. CDR3 in amino acids: CASSGPGQGNSGNTIYF. The DNA for the CDR3 is TGTGCCAGCAGCGGACCGGGACAGGGAAATAGTGGAAACACCATATATTTT. The chain combines TRBV9 with TRBJ1-3, with 9 bases identical to TRBD1. V gave up 3 bases and J gave up 3 bases; unmatched junction bases: 10. The CDR3 length is 17 residues. Germline loops: CDR1 SGDLS, CDR2 YYNGEE.

Details on this clonotype: This may stem from a read error, because a much larger clone lies one nucleotide away. V gene TRBV6-1 combines with J gene TRBJ1-2; D uncertain. The germline V gene encodes CDR1 MNHNS and CDR2 SASEGT. The CDR3 runs to 14 residues. V shed 2 bases and J shed 7 bases, with 14 bases lying between them. The CDR3 loop reads CASSERPAGTGYTF. The CDR3 DNA reads as TGTGCCAGCAGTGAAAGGCCAGCAGGAACTGGCTACACCTTC.

This clonotype was recorded once. The genes are TRBV30 and TRBJ2-1, with 11 bases lining up with TRBD2. Germline V gives CDR1 GTSNPN, CDR2 SVGIG (reference sequence). This CDR3 has 13 residues. The CDR3 region is CARGLAGRNEQFF. CDR3 coding DNA: TGTGCTAGAGGACTAGCGGGCCGCAATGAGCAGTTCTTC.

This clonotype was detected ten times or more. V is TRBV6-1 and J is TRBJ1-6; no reliable D call. Germline V gene lookup returns CDR1 MNHNS and CDR2 SASEGT. Trimming shortened V by 1 base and J by 10 bases, and 11 bases separated the two germline ends. CDR3 size: 14 residues. This chain's CDR3 is CASSEEITVSPLHF. CDR3 in DNA: TGTGCCAGCAGTGAAGAAATTACAGTCTCACCCCTCCACTTT.

V is TRBV7-6 and J is TRBJ2-5, with 11 bases that match TRBD2. The CDR3 covers 16 residues. V trimming: 4 bases; J trimming: 5 bases; junction bases outside the gene matches: 9. CDR1 SGHVS and CDR2 FNYEAQ come from the germline V gene. Here the CDR3 reads CASSWTSGRGQETQYF. In DNA form, the CDR3 reads TGTGCCAGCAGCTGGACTAGCGGGCGGGGTCAGGAGACCCAGTACTTC.

The V and J genes are TRBV19 and TRBJ1-1, with D hard to call. The CDR3 extends over 12 amino acids. V dropped 7 bases and J dropped 0 bases, with 6 bases sitting between them. Germline CDR1 is LNHDA and CDR2 is SQIVND (reference sequence). CDR3 sequence (DNA): TGTGCCAGTATCTACATGAACACTGAAGCTTTCTTT. This translates into CASIYMNTEAFF.

The chain is built from TRBV6-5 and TRBJ2-2; D is possibly TRBD1 (5 bases). The V end was cut by 2 bases, the J end by 0 bases, with 7 bases between. CDR1 and CDR2 from the germline V gene are MNHEY and SVGAGI. This CDR3 spans 15 amino acids. This chain's CDR3 is CASSYRGSNTGELFF. CDR3 nucleotide sequence: TGTGCCAGCAGTTACAGGGGTTCGAACACCGGGGAGCTGTTTTTT.

The chain employs TRBV24-1 and TRBJ1-1; D not resolved. V lost 3 bases and J 2 bases, leaving 3 bases between the germline ends. The CDR3 is made up of 12 amino acids. The germline gives CDR1 KGHDR, CDR2 SFDVKD. CDR3 sequence (DNA): TGTGCCACCAGTGATCTAAACACTGAAGCTTTCTTT. This codes for CATSDLNTEAFF.

The chain carries TRBV25-1 and TRBJ1-6; D uncertain. The CDR3 sequence is 15 residues long. Germline lookup yields CDR1 MGHDK and CDR2 SYGVNS. V was shortened by 6 bases and J by 7 bases, with 16 bases between the two germline ends. DNA of the CDR3: TGTGCCAGCAGCCCCGGAGGTTTCACGAATTCACCCCTCCACTTT. This gives the protein CASSPGGFTNSPLHF.

The CDR3 nucleotides read TGCGCCAGCAGCTTAGGTGCACGCCCATCACCCCTCCACTTT. It is translated as CASSLGARPSPLHF. The chain carries TRBV5-1 and TRBJ1-6; D gene unclear. V was pared by 2 bases and J by 10 bases, with 13 bases between. This CDR3 is built from 14 residues. CDR1 is SGHRS and CDR2 is YFSETQ in the germline V gene.

Of note for this clonotype: The conserved phenylalanine or tryptophan is not found at the CDR3 terminus, so this likely reflects a read error. CDR3 in DNA: TGTGCCACCAGCAGCGTGTTGGGCACTGAAGCTTTCTCT. Translating it yields CATSSVLGTEAFS. The chain joins TRBV15 to TRBJ1-1; D is unresolved. Germline-derived CDR1 and CDR2 are LNHNV and YYDKDF (reference sequence). Trimming removed 3 bases at V and 4 bases at J, with 9 bases between. This CDR3 comprises 13 residues.

The chain couples TRBV6-4 to TRBJ2-3; D gene unclear. This CDR3 contains 15 residues. With 3 bases removed from V and 6 bases from J, the gap between germline ends came to 16 bases. CDR1 MRHNA and CDR2 SNTAGT come from the germline V gene. The CDR3: CASSDGPDTGDTQYF. In DNA, the CDR3 is TGTGCCAGCAGTGATGGGCCCGACACGGGCGATACGCAGTATTTT.

This clonotype was seen only once. The J gene is TRBJ2-7, the V gene TRBV7-6; D not resolved. The V gene lost 1 base and the J gene lost 4 bases, with 8 bases spanning the gap. Germline V CDR1 and CDR2: SGHVS, FNYEAQ. CDR3 length equals 13 residues. The DNA for the CDR3 is TGTGCCAGCAGCTTAGGTGCGGAATACGAGCAGTACTTC. Translation gives CASSLGAEYEQYF. Supplemented by reference TRBV7-6 and TRBJ2-7, the full variable domain reads GAGVSQSPRYKVTKRGQDVALRCDPISGHVSLYWYRQALGQGPEFLTYFNYEAQQDKSGLPNDRFSAERPEGSISTLTIQRTEQRDSAMYRCASSLGAEYEQYFGPGTRLTVT.

The chain joins TRBV15 to TRBJ1-4; 7 nucleotides match TRBD1. Germline-derived CDR1 and CDR2 are LNHNV and YYDKDF (reference sequence). The CDR3 has 13 amino acids. V gave up 0 bases and J gave up 8 bases; unmatched junction bases: 0. CDR3 in amino acids: CATSREQGEKLFF. DNA for the CDR3: TGTGCCACCAGCAGAGAACAGGGGGAAAAACTGTTTTTT.

This clonotype was seen repeatedly, ten times or more. The chain employs TRBV19 and TRBJ1-2; no clear D. Deletions cut 6 bases from V and 1 base from J, with 12 bases between. Germline values: CDR1 LNHDA, CDR2 SQIVND (reference sequence). This CDR3 region has 14 residues. The CDR3 DNA follows: TGTGCCAGTAGCCGTGGTCGGGATAACTATGGCTACACCTTC. Translation gives CASSRGRDNYGYTF.

V usage is TRBV25-1 and J usage is TRBJ1-4; TRBD1 matches 9 bases. J gave up 8 bases and V 3 bases, and 7 bases lay outside the gene matches. CDR3 size: 15 residues. Per the germline V gene, CDR1 is MGHDK and CDR2 is SYGVNS. The CDR3 region has the DNA TGTGCCAGCAGTGATTCCCGGACAGGGGACGAAAAACTGTTTTTT. Residues: CASSDSRTGDEKLFF.

This clonotype was picked up one time. The CDR3 DNA follows: TGTGCCAGCAGCTTAGGGGGGAAGGCCTTCTACGAGCAGTACTTC. As protein: CASSLGGKAFYEQYF. This chain joins TRBV11-2 and TRBJ2-7, with D perhaps TRBD1 or TRBD2 (5 bases each). Germline loops: CDR1 SGHAT, CDR2 FQNNGV. This CDR3 contains 15 residues. The ends were cut back, 1 base at V and 3 bases at J, with 13 bases in the middle.

This clonotype was observed at least ten times. The V and J genes are TRBV20-1 and TRBJ1-2; the D gene is possibly TRBD1 (5 bases). The CDR3 loop spans 13 amino acids. The V and J ends lost 6 bases and 3 bases respectively, with 14 bases between them. Germline-derived CDR1 and CDR2 are DFQATT and SNEGSKA (reference sequence). CDR3 coding DNA: TGCAGTGCCCCCTGGCAGGGCGACTATGGCTACACCTTC. Amino acids: CSAPWQGDYGYTF.